Listed below are T cell receptor beta chains from one sample, sequenced in a study of vaccination and CD4 T cells after COVID-19. TCRdb independently ran MiXCR on the PCR reads; one entry per CDR3 protein. The table records just over 20,000 distinct CDR3 sequences, over 40% of them present only once. Antigens for these TCRs are unknown. Sample: CD4+ T cells from blood, cultured in vitro. These TCRs come from a human donor who had recovered from COVID-19. CDR3s include the opening cysteine and the closing phenylalanine or tryptophan. A D gene is named only where the DNA matches it firmly. Some rows have no size entry. The others give once, few or many, or a class for an expanded clone.

j_call v_call d_call clone_size cdr3_nt cdr3_aa
TRBJ1-2 TRBV6-5 . few TGTGCCAGCAGTTACTCGAGGGGTGGTAACTATGGCTACACCTTC CASSYSRGGNYGYTF
TRBJ2-1 TRBV7-2 . few TGTGCCAGCAGACCCGGGGGTTCCCGCAATGAGCAGTTCTTC CASRPGGSRNEQFF
TRBJ2-3 TRBV2 . . TGTGCCAGCAGTGGACGGGGCACAGATACGCAGTATTTT CASSGRGTDTQYF
TRBJ1-2 TRBV5-4 . . TGTGCCAGCAGCACGGGGGGGACTCTCAACTATGGCTACACCTTC CASSTGGTLNYGYTF
TRBJ2-4 TRBV5-1 . once TGCGCCAGCAGCTTGTCCGGGGGCAGGGACATTCAGTACTTC CASSLSGGRDIQYF
TRBJ1-6 TRBV30 . . TGTGCCTGGAGTGTCGCTGTGGCCCTCTATTCACCCCTCCACTTT CAWSVAVALYSPLHF
TRBJ2-5 TRBV7-2 . once TGTGCCAGCAGCCGTAGGACGGGAATGGGGGAGACCCAGTACTTC CASSRRTGMGETQYF
TRBJ1-2 TRBV11-3 . . TGTGCCAGCAGCCCCGGACTAACGGCCATCTATGGCTACACCTTC CASSPGLTAIYGYTF
TRBJ2-3 TRBV15 TRBD2 few TGTGCCACCAGCAGGGGACTAGCGGGAGGACCTAGCACAGATACGCAGTATTTT CATSRGLAGGPSTDTQYF
TRBJ1-1 TRBV19 . . TGTGCCAGCACTACAGGGAATTCTGTTACTGAAGCTTTCTTT CASTTGNSVTEAFF
TRBJ1-1 TRBV7-2 . . TGTGCCAGCAGCTGGGGGAGGGGAAAAACTGAAGCTTTCTTT CASSWGRGKTEAFF
TRBJ1-2 TRBV11-3 . few TGTGCCAGCAGCTCACTGGGCAGGGACTATGGCTACACCTTC CASSSLGRDYGYTF
TRBJ1-5 TRBV28 . . TGTGCCAGCAGTTTGCCACCCAGGGTACAAAGCAATCAGCCCCAGCATTTT CASSLPPRVQSNQPQHF
TRBJ1-4 TRBV5-4 TRBD1 . TGTGCCAGCAGCCCTGGGGGACAGGGTAATGAAAAACTGTTTTTT CASSPGGQGNEKLFF
TRBJ2-1 TRBV7-2 . . TGTGCCAGCAGACCCCCCGGGACTCTTAGCTCCTACAATGAGCAGTTCTTC CASRPPGTLSSYNEQFF
TRBJ1-1 TRBV28 . few TGTGCCAGCACCGGGTGGGTGGGAGCTTTCTTT CASTGWVGAFF
TRBJ2-7 TRBV28 . . TGTGCCAGCAGTTTAAACGGGGGCGGGAGTGCCTACGAGCAGTACTTC CASSLNGGGSAYEQYF
TRBJ2-3 TRBV15 . few TGTGCCACCAGCAGAGACAGGGTCCCAGATACGCAGTATTTT CATSRDRVPDTQYF
TRBJ2-3 TRBV6-1 TRBD1 . TGTGCCAGCAGAAACAGGGGAGACACAGATACGCAGTATTTT CASRNRGDTDTQYF
TRBJ2-2 TRBV7-6 TRBD2 few TGTGCCAGCAGCTTAGGACTAGCGGGAAAGTCCGGGGAGCTGTTTTTT CASSLGLAGKSGELFF
TRBJ2-5 TRBV29-1 TRBD1 . TGCAGCGTCGTACAGGGGGGCCAAGAGACCCAGTACTTC CSVVQGGQETQYF
TRBJ2-5 TRBV20-1 . . TGCAGTGCATACCGGCCCCTAGCTCGAGAGACCCAGTACTTC CSAYRPLARETQYF
TRBJ1-2 TRBV2 . . TGTGCCAACGGGGACACTAACTATGGCTACACCTTC CANGDTNYGYTF
TRBJ1-2 TRBV28 TRBD1 . TGTGCCAGCAGCCAACTACAGGGGGCGGGAGGCTACACCTTC CASSQLQGAGGYTF
TRBJ2-7 TRBV11-2 TRBD2 . TGTGCCAGCAGCTTAGATCAACTAGCGGGTTACGAGCAGTACTTC CASSLDQLAGYEQYF
TRBJ1-5 TRBV7-2 . few TGTGCCAGCAGCACCCAGAAGAGTCAGCCCCAGCATTTT CASSTQKSQPQHF
TRBJ1-6 TRBV9 . . TGTGCCAGCAGCTTAGGACCGGAAAATTCACCCCTCCACTTT CASSLGPENSPLHF
TRBJ1-5 TRBV6-2/TRBV6-3 TRBD1 . TGTGCCAGCAGTTACCGGGGACAGGGGACCTTACGTTGGAATCAGCCCCAGCATTTT CASSYRGQGTLRWNQPQHF
TRBJ1-5 TRBV20-1 TRBD1 few TGCAGTGCTACCCTGGAGGGGGCCTTAGGGAATCAGCCCCAGCATTTT CSATLEGALGNQPQHF
TRBJ2-7 TRBV2 TRBD2 few TGTGCCAGCAGTGAACTAGCGGGAGAAGACGAGCAGTACTTC CASSELAGEDEQYF
TRBJ1-5 TRBV19 . few TGTGCCAGTAGTCCAGGATCTGGCAAACAGCCCCAGCATTTT CASSPGSGKQPQHF
TRBJ1-4 TRBV10-3 . . TGTGCCATCAGGTCCAGTGATAGCCCTAATGAAAAACTGTTTTTT CAIRSSDSPNEKLFF
TRBJ1-1 TRBV30 . . TGTGCCTGGAGTGTACTCATGAACACTGAAGCTTTCTTT CAWSVLMNTEAFF
TRBJ1-5 TRBV9 . . TGTGCCAGCAGCGTAGAGGGCGGGCCCAATCAGCCCCAGCATTTT CASSVEGGPNQPQHF
TRBJ1-1 TRBV6-2/TRBV6-3 . . TGTGCCAGCAGTGGGTGGGGGACTGAAGCTTTCTTT CASSGWGTEAFF
TRBJ1-5 TRBV19 . . TGTGCCAGTAGTATGGGGTTTTACACTCCCCGGGAGGGTCAGCCCCAGCATTTT CASSMGFYTPREGQPQHF
TRBJ1-1 TRBV7-8 . . TGTGCCAGCCCGGGGGAATGGGGAATGAACACTGAAGCTTTCTTT CASPGEWGMNTEAFF
TRBJ1-1 TRBV7-9 . few TGTGCCAGCAGCGAAGACACTAATGCTTTCTTT CASSEDTNAFF
TRBJ1-1 TRBV24-1 . . TGTGCCACCAGTGATTCGGGACGACGCGGGAGGACTGAAGCTTTCTTT CATSDSGRRGRTEAFF
TRBJ1-2 TRBV20-1 TRBD1 . TGCAGTGCTCGAGAAAGTATGCGACAGGGAGCTAACTATGGCTACACCTTC CSARESMRQGANYGYTF
TRBJ2-5 TRBV7-9 . . TGTGCCAGCAGCTTAGGGAGGTCAGGAGCCAACCAAGAGACCCAGTACTTC CASSLGRSGANQETQYF
TRBJ2-3 TRBV20-1 TRBD2 few TGCAGTGCGAGGACTAGCGGCACAGATACGCAGTATTTT CSARTSGTDTQYF
TRBJ2-3 TRBV28 . once TGTGCCAGCAGTTTGCAAACCGGAGGGACAGATACGCAGTATTTT CASSLQTGGTDTQYF